This T cell receptor (beta chain) was retrieved from a study of T cell repertoires in cytomegalovirus infection. V dropped 0 bases and J dropped 2 bases, with 14 bases sitting between them. This CDR3 spans 16 amino acids. CDR1 is MNHEY, CDR2 SMNVEV, per germline (reference sequence). Regarding the study as a whole: The ex vivo response was dominated by HLA-C-restricted CMV-specific TCR beta clonotypes.

TCRdb reprocessed the reads via MiXCR and lists one record per CDR3 protein. The data show fewer than 200,000 distinct CDR3 sequences, around 15% seen once. Of note for this clonotype: The antigen remains undetermined.

This clonotype was obtained from a human donor in good health (CMV status not recorded). Some clones in this sample may be carry-over from other donors' samples. V is TRBV27 and J is TRBJ2-7; unclear D gene. The sequenced material came from PBMCs. CDR3 nucleotide sequence: TGTGCCAGCAGTTTATCCCTAATAAGACAAGCCTACGAGCAGTACTTC. Protein product: CASSLSLIRQAYEQYF.